This TCR beta chain was recovered during a study of cytomegalovirus exposure and HLA in healthy donors. Per germline, CDR1 SGHRS and CDR2 YFSETQ. The CDR3 has 12 amino acids. The V gene lost 0 bases and the J gene lost 10 bases, with 10 bases spanning the gap. A multiplex PCR was run with 60 Vbeta primers and 13 Jbeta primers. Sequencing was performed with immunoSEQ multiplex PCR; in TCRdb, only in-frame clones are kept and a portion is missing. The listing records 130,000 to 150,000 clones. When sampled, the donors appeared nominally healthy, though they likely had unrecorded immune exposures. Study-wide results and caveats: Indistinguishability led to the exclusion of some V segments, TRBV6-2 and TRBV6-3 included. In a later analysis, TCR beta V- and J-gene trimming showed a link to a missense DCLRE1C variant.

Comment on this clone: The antigen remains unidentified.

This receptor was obtained from a man aged 40-55 years in good health and CMV-seronegative. The sequenced material came from PBMCs. V gene TRBV5-1 combines with J gene TRBJ1-1, with a possible D match to TRBD1 (6 bases). The CDR3 sequence is CASSLAQGRAFF. CDR3 DNA: TGCGCCAGCAGCTTGGCACAGGGTAGAGCTTTCTTT.